This T cell receptor (beta chain) was captured by sequencing in a study of monozygotic twins with inflammatory bowel disease. With the 5' RACE reads reprocessed, TCRdb shows one record per CDR3 protein and no DNA. The sample has just over 300,000 distinct CDR3 sequences, and its top ten clones hold less than 6.5%. There are 14 residues in the CDR3. Germline CDR1 SEHNR, CDR2 FQNEAQ (reference sequence). Input material: blood. The chain joins TRBV7-9 to TRBJ2-5; the TCRdb D gene call, TRBD1, has no DNA to confirm it. The TCR comes from a human donor with ulcerative colitis or Crohn's disease, or a healthy co-twin of an affected twin (not recorded which). CDR3 amino acids: CASSPGLFQETQYF.